Listed below are T cell receptor beta chains from one sample, sequenced in a study of blood T cells in healthy people across ages. A single record per CDR3 protein comes from TCRdb applying MiXCR to the 5' RACE reads. The data show over 1.5 million distinct CDR3 sequences, roughly 49% seen once. Source material: blood. These TCRs come from a woman in her thirties or forties in good health. Each CDR3 is given with its conserved first and last residue. The D gene is left open where the match is weak. Only some rows state a clone size, as once, few, many or a class for expanded clones.

v_call	clone_size	cdr3_length	j_call	d_call	cdr3_aa	cdr3_nt
TRBV4-2	.	17	TRBJ2-1	.	CASSQTGIGSSYNEQFF	TGTGCCAGCAGCCAAACGGGGATAGGGTCCTCCTACAATGAGCAGTTCTTC
TRBV28	.	16	TRBJ2-3	TRBD1	CASSPPDRESTDTQYF	TGTGCCAGCAGCCCGCCGGACAGGGAGAGCACAGATACGCAGTATTTT
TRBV10-1	.	17	TRBJ2-7	TRBD2	CASSESGTSGGTYEQYF	TGCGCCAGCAGTGAGTCGGGGACTAGCGGGGGAACCTACGAGCAGTACTTC
TRBV25-1	.	17	TRBJ1-2	TRBD1	CASSNFDRGGANYGYTF	TGTGCCAGCAGTAACTTTGACAGGGGGGGGGCTAACTATGGCTACACCTTC
TRBV7-2	.	15	TRBJ2-7	.	CASSSGRTGSYEQYF	TGTGCCAGCAGCTCTGGACGGACGGGCTCCTACGAGCAGTACTTC
TRBV25-1	.	13	TRBJ2-3	.	CASSANSADTQYF	TGTGCCAGCAGTGCCAACTCCGCAGATACGCAGTATTTT
TRBV7-7	.	13	TRBJ2-1	.	CAPTGRPYNEQFF	TGTGCTCCTACAGGGAGACCTTACAATGAGCAGTTCTTC
TRBV20-1	.	13	TRBJ2-7	.	CSAPQVSHYEQYF	TGCAGTGCACCACAGGTTTCCCACTACGAGCAGTACTTC
TRBV14	.	14	TRBJ1-6	TRBD1	CASSPRQGISPLHF	TGTGCCAGCAGCCCCCGACAGGGGATTTCACCCCTCCACTTT
TRBV7-2	.	18	TRBJ2-5	TRBD2	CASSPVRVLAGAQETQYF	TGTGCCAGCAGCCCTGTACGGGTTCTAGCGGGGGCACAAGAGACCCAGTACTTC
TRBV27	few	15	TRBJ2-7	TRBD1	CASSQTGGAGYEQYF	TGTGCCAGCAGCCAAACAGGGGGCGCAGGTTACGAGCAGTACTTC
TRBV5-4	.	12	TRBJ1-2	.	CASRRGEGGYTF	TGTGCCAGCAGGAGAGGGGAAGGTGGCTACACCTTC
TRBV5-1	.	17	TRBJ2-6	TRBD1	CASSFPATGGGANVLTF	TGCGCCAGCAGCTTTCCGGCCACAGGGGGTGGGGCCAACGTCCTGACTTTC
TRBV6-4	.	13	TRBJ2-1	.	CASSVTRGDEQFF	TGTGCCAGCAGTGTTACACGTGGGGATGAGCAGTTCTTC
TRBV29-1	.	12	TRBJ1-2	TRBD1	CSVKGTGGGYTF	TGCAGCGTTAAAGGGACAGGGGGTGGCTACACCTTC
TRBV7-3	few	12	TRBJ2-1	.	CASSGEGGKQFF	TGTGCCAGCAGCGGAGAGGGGGGGAAGCAGTTCTTC
TRBV11-2	few	20	TRBJ2-1	.	CASSLETGWGGGLSYNEQFF	TGTGCCAGCAGCTTAGAAACTGGTTGGGGCGGGGGCCTGTCCTACAATGAGCAGTTCTTC
TRBV7-2	.	14	TRBJ2-5	.	CASSIQGRVETQYF	TGTGCCAGCAGCATTCAGGGAAGAGTGGAGACCCAGTACTTC
TRBV5-1	once	15	TRBJ2-1	TRBD2	CASRAWTSGYTEQFF	TGCGCCAGCCGGGCCTGGACTAGCGGGTACACTGAGCAGTTCTTC
TRBV4-3	.	16	TRBJ2-5	TRBD2	CASSQRRLAGVGTQYF	TGCGCCAGCAGCCAACGTCGCCTAGCGGGGGTTGGGACCCAGTACTTC
TRBV12-3/TRBV12-4	few	16	TRBJ2-2	.	CASSFDSLKSTGELFF	TGTGCCAGCAGTTTCGACAGTTTAAAGTCCACCGGGGAGCTGTTTTTT
TRBV11-2	.	12	TRBJ2-5	.	CASSLRAGMGYF	TGTGCCAGCAGCTTGCGCGCTGGGATGGGGTACTTC
TRBV12-3/TRBV12-4	.	17	TRBJ2-1	.	CASSSQSVSSSYNEQFF	TGTGCCAGCAGTTCCCAGAGCGTATCGAGCTCCTACAATGAGCAGTTCTTC
TRBV12-3/TRBV12-4	few	14	TRBJ2-3	.	CASSFSDPTDTQYF	TGTGCCAGCAGTTTTTCAGATCCCACAGATACGCAGTATTTT
TRBV20-1	.	15	TRBJ1-5	TRBD1	CSASTPTGGSQPQHF	TGCAGTGCTAGCACACCGACAGGGGGGAGCCAGCCCCAGCATTTT
TRBV4-1	many	15	TRBJ2-5	TRBD2	CASSPLAGGRETQYF	TGTGCCAGCAGTCCCCTGGCGGGGGGCCGAGAGACCCAGTACTTC
TRBV9	.	16	TRBJ2-3	.	CASSRARTVFTDTQYF	TGTGCCAGCAGCAGAGCAAGAACTGTCTTCACAGATACGCAGTATTTT
TRBV4-2	.	14	TRBJ2-1	.	CASSRDRGLDEQFF	TGTGCCAGCAGCCGAGATAGGGGGTTGGATGAGCAGTTCTTC
TRBV14	.	15	TRBJ2-3	.	CASSQEYGSTDTQYF	TGTGCCAGCAGCCAAGAATATGGGAGCACAGATACGCAGTATTTT
TRBV29-1	.	15	TRBJ2-7	.	CSVESPGGPYNEQYF	TGCAGCGTTGAATCCCCGGGGGGCCCCTACAATGAGCAGTACTTC
TRBV7-2	few	14	TRBJ2-3	.	CASSHRELRDTQYF	TGTGCCAGCAGTCACAGGGAGTTGAGGGATACGCAGTATTTT
TRBV20-1	.	16	TRBJ1-1	TRBD1	CSANKPGTGRSAEAFF	TGCAGTGCTAACAAACCCGGGACAGGGCGCTCAGCTGAAGCTTTCTTT
TRBV5-4	many	16	TRBJ2-5	.	CASSPGAVLEAETQYF	TGTGCCAGCAGCCCTGGGGCGGTGCTGGAGGCGGAGACCCAGTACTTC
TRBV12-3/TRBV12-4	.	14	TRBJ2-6	.	CASGLTFGANVLTF	TGTGCCAGCGGTTTAACTTTTGGGGCCAACGTCCTGACTTTC
TRBV4-3	few	20	TRBJ2-3	TRBD2	CASSQDAVAGELTSTDTQYF	TGCGCCAGCAGCCAAGATGCGGTAGCGGGAGAACTTACTAGCACAGATACGCAGTATTTT
TRBV20-1	.	13	TRBJ2-5	TRBD2	CSAQTSGRRTQYF	TGCAGTGCCCAGACTAGCGGGAGGAGGACCCAGTACTTC
TRBV20-1	.	15	TRBJ1-6	.	CSARVYGANNSPLHF	TGCAGTGCTAGAGTGTATGGAGCCAATAATTCACCCCTCCACTTT
TRBV5-1	.	14	TRBJ2-7	TRBD2	CASSIGTTTDEQYF	TGCGCCAGCAGCATCGGGACTACCACCGACGAGCAGTACTTC
TRBV9	.	13	TRBJ1-2	.	CASSVGGHQGYTF	TGTGCCAGCAGCGTAGGGGGACATCAAGGCTACACCTTC
TRBV27	.	14	TRBJ2-1	.	CASSRTVGYNEQFF	TGTGCCAGCAGTAGGACAGTTGGCTACAATGAGCAGTTCTTC
TRBV2	.	17	TRBJ2-1	TRBD2	CASRTRLAATIHNEQFF	TGTGCCAGCAGGACGAGACTAGCCGCGACCATCCACAATGAGCAGTTCTTC
TRBV10-3	few	13	TRBJ2-5	.	CAIRPPVGETQYF	TGTGCCATCAGGCCTCCGGTAGGAGAGACCCAGTACTTC
TRBV3-1	once	16	TRBJ2-3	.	CASSQLGGPRTNTQYF	TGTGCCAGCAGCCAGCTGGGGGGCCCACGCACAAATACGCAGTATTTT
TRBV15	.	13	TRBJ2-6	.	CATTPSGANVLTF	TGTGCCACCACCCCTTCTGGGGCCAACGTCCTGACTTTC
TRBV19	few	14	TRBJ2-1	TRBD1	CASRDWTGNNEQFF	TGTGCCAGTAGAGATTGGACAGGGAACAATGAGCAGTTCTTC
TRBV18	.	13	TRBJ2-5	.	CASSPSVQETQYF	TGTGCCAGCTCGCCTAGCGTCCAAGAGACCCAGTACTTC
TRBV6-1	many	16	TRBJ2-5	.	CASSEWGTGQQETQYF	TGTGCCAGCAGTGAATGGGGCACAGGGCAACAAGAGACCCAGTACTTC
TRBV27	.	15	TRBJ1-5	.	CASSPRRAGNQPQHF	TGTGCCAGCAGTCCCCGGAGGGCTGGCAATCAGCCCCAGCATTTT